The next 20 T cell receptor beta chains were all read from a single sample in a study of a mutant IDH1 vaccine in newly diagnosed glioma (dated by TCRdb to about 2021). These receptors have no known antigen. This sample's time point label indicates: week 5, during vaccination. A 20-mer mutant IDH1 peptide at 300 micrograms in Montanide made up each vaccine dose, which was injected subcutaneously together with topical imiquimod. Library preparation was by the immunoSEQ multiplex PCR assay. The clones in this table, taken by TCRdb from immuneACCESS, are in-frame only. Not every clone is retained; where verified, under half of the shortfall comes from an unresolved V gene, and the cause of the rest is unknown. The table for this sample lists about 58,000 clones; roughly 80% of them were counted only once. Around 7% of the sample is in the top ten clones. Sequences were derived from PBMCs, sampled from a glioma patient whose treatment included an IDH1 peptide vaccine. The receptors come from a woman in her fifties or sixties with glioma.

This chain uses TRBV10-2 with TRBJ1-1; perhaps TRBD1 as D (5 bases). Per the germline V gene, CDR1 is WSHSY and CDR2 is SAAADI. The germline V and J ends were trimmed by 7 bases and 1 base, with 13 bases remaining between them. This CDR3 comprises 14 residues. CDR3 in DNA: TGCGCCAGCACCCTCCTAAGGGGGAACACTGAAGCTTTCTTT. Its protein is CASTLLRGNTEAFF.

The chain carries TRBV7-7 and TRBJ1-3; D is undetermined. Trimming removed 2 bases from V and 4 bases from J, with 12 bases in between. The CDR3 is made up of 15 amino acids. Germline V gene data show CDR1 as SSHAT and CDR2 as FNYEAQ (reference sequence). The CDR3 sequence is CASSLNSLGGNTIYF. The DNA of the CDR3 is TGTGCCAGCAGCTTAAATTCTCTAGGGGGAAACACCATATATTTT.

The chain uses TRBV11-3 and TRBJ2-3; 10 nucleotides line up with TRBD1. Germline assignment: CDR1 SGHNT and CDR2 YENEEA. CDR3 size: 16 residues. V dropped 5 bases and J dropped 2; count of bases not matched to a gene: 7. CDR3 sequence reads: CASSPRTGGYTDTQYF. The CDR3 DNA is TGTGCCAGCAGCCCACGGACAGGGGGGTACACAGATACGCAGTATTTT.

This chain uses TRBV10-3 with TRBJ1-4; D gene ambiguous. Germline V lookup: CDR1 ENHRY, CDR2 SYGVKD. Trimming removed 4 bases at V and 8 bases at J, with 8 bases between. The CDR3 consists of 12 residues. This CDR3 is CAISAGYEKLFF. The CDR3 nucleotides are TGTGCCATCAGTGCCGGCTACGAAAAACTGTTTTTT.

This rearrangement joins TRBV10-2 to TRBJ2-6, with no clear D. V dropped 10 bases and J dropped 0 bases, with 10 bases sitting between them. The germline V gene encodes CDR1 WSHSY and CDR2 SAAADI. The CDR3 covers 14 residues. CDR3 sequence: CATSPISGANVLTF. The CDR3, as DNA: TGCGCCACCTCTCCCATCTCTGGGGCCAACGTCCTGACTTTC.

This clone has just one count. CDR3 sequence (DNA): TGTGCCAGCAGTCACGGTGGGAGCTCCTACGAGCAGTACTTC. It yields the protein CASSHGGSSYEQYF. V usage is TRBV27 and J usage is TRBJ2-7, with a possible D match to TRBD2 (5 bases). V was trimmed by 5 bases and J by 0 bases, leaving 11 bases between them. The CDR3 spans 14 residues. Germline CDR1 and CDR2: MNHEY and SMNVEV (reference sequence).

V and J are TRBV5-4 and TRBJ2-7; the D gene is possibly TRBD2 (6 bases). With 1 base removed from V and 3 bases from J, the gap between germline ends came to 14 bases. Per germline, CDR1 SGHNT and CDR2 YYREEE (reference sequence). The CDR3 runs to 15 residues. CDR3 in amino acids: CASSLSQGGGYEQYF. In nucleotides, the CDR3 is TGTGCCAGCAGCTTGAGCCAGGGAGGAGGCTACGAGCAGTACTTC.

The CDR3 reads CASSLAGSLSGNTIYF. The CDR3 bases are TGTGCCAGCAGCTTGGCGGGGAGCCTCTCTGGAAACACCATATATTTT. The chain is built from TRBV5-4 and TRBJ1-3; no definite D call. Per germline, CDR1 SGHNT and CDR2 YYREEE (reference sequence). The V end lost 0 bases, the J end lost 0 bases, and 10 bases lay between the germline ends. The CDR3 spans 16 residues.

The V gene is TRBV5-1, the J gene TRBJ1-6; D gene unclear. Trimming cost V 0 bases and J 5 bases, with 9 bases left between them. The CDR3 length is 15 residues. Germline V gene data show CDR1 as SGHRS and CDR2 as YFSETQ. The CDR3 reads CASSLEPLNNSPLHF. The DNA for the CDR3 is TGCGCCAGCAGCTTGGAGCCACTTAATAATTCACCCCTCCACTTT.

The chain links TRBV19 to TRBJ1-2, with TRBD1 identical over 8 bases. Germline CDR1 reads LNHDA; CDR2 reads SQIVND (reference sequence). There are 16 residues in the CDR3. J gave up 2 bases and V 3 bases, and 8 bases lay outside the gene matches. CDR3: CASSISLTGENYGYTF. CDR3 bases: TGTGCCAGTAGTATCTCCCTGACAGGGGAAAACTATGGCTACACCTTC.

This chain uses TRBV7-2 with TRBJ2-3, with 7 bases lining up with TRBD2. J gave up 2 bases and V 4 bases, and 9 bases lay outside the gene matches. Germline V gives CDR1 SGHTA, CDR2 FQGNSA. The CDR3 length is 16 residues. CDR3 sequence (DNA): TGTGCCAGCAGCTCAGGGAGGGGTTCGGTCACAGATACGCAGTATTTT. It is translated as CASSSGRGSVTDTQYF.

The gene calls are TRBV14 and TRBJ1-2, with 7 bases matching TRBD1. The CDR3 loop spans 14 amino acids. Germline assignment: CDR1 SGHDN and CDR2 FVKESK. Trimming cost V 6 bases and J 7 bases; bases outside gene matches: 11. The CDR3 here is CASSHLTGAGGYTF. The CDR3 nucleotides read TGTGCCAGCAGTCATCTTACAGGGGCTGGTGGCTACACCTTC.

The CDR3 spells CASSPRQAGGETQYF. The DNA of the CDR3 is TGTGCCAGCAGTCCCCGTCAGGCGGGTGGAGAGACCCAGTACTTC. The rearrangement links TRBV7-9 to TRBJ2-5; D possibly corresponds to TRBD2 (5 bases). The length of the CDR3 is 15 residues. Trimming took off 6 bases at V and 4 bases at J, with 18 bases between the two ends. The germline gives CDR1 SEHNR, CDR2 FQNEAQ (reference sequence).

The rearrangement uses TRBV6-1 and TRBJ2-3, with D unclear. Per germline, CDR1 MNHNS and CDR2 SASEGT. The CDR3 spans 15 residues. Trimming cost V 2 bases and J 4 bases, with 13 bases left between them. CDR3 in amino acids: CASSENPHGADTQYF. CDR3 nucleotide sequence: TGTGCCAGCAGTGAAAATCCCCACGGCGCAGATACGCAGTATTTT.

The chain employs TRBV4-1 and TRBJ1-1, with D tentatively TRBD1 (5 bases). Trimming pared 0 bases from V and 6 bases from J, leaving 11 bases between. Germline V gene sequence: CDR1 MGHRA, CDR2 YSYEKL. This CDR3 is built from 14 residues. The CDR3 reads CASSQDWGGPEAFF. CDR3 coding DNA: TGCGCCAGCAGCCAAGACTGGGGGGGACCTGAAGCTTTCTTT.

This sequence joins TRBV30 and TRBJ1-1; D is undetermined. This CDR3 is built from 11 residues. V lost 2 bases and J lost 8, with 9 bases in between. From germline, CDR1 is GTSNPN and CDR2 SVGIG (reference sequence). CDR3 DNA: TGTGCCTGGAGTTCTAGTAGGGAAGCTTTCTTT. Encoded protein: CAWSSSREAFF.

This clone was observed a few times. This sequence joins TRBV5-1 and TRBJ1-4; 7 nucleotides match TRBD1. The CDR3 is made up of 15 amino acids. Germline V gene lookup returns CDR1 SGHRS and CDR2 YFSETQ. The trim removed 3 bases at V and 6 bases at J, leaving 8 bases unmatched. The CDR3 DNA sequence: TGCGCCAGCAGCTCAACAGGGGCTGGGGATGAAAAACTGTTTTTT. Its translation is CASSSTGAGDEKLFF.

The V call is TRBV5-6, the J call TRBJ1-4; tentatively, D is TRBD1 (6 bases). From germline, CDR1 is SGHDT and CDR2 YYEEEE. This CDR3 is built from 16 residues. V shed 4 bases and J shed 3 bases, with 16 bases lying between them. This CDR3 is CASSRDNKGANEKLFF. The CDR3 DNA follows: TGTGCCAGCAGCCGGGACAATAAGGGAGCTAATGAAAAACTGTTTTTT.

V gene TRBV6-5 combines with J gene TRBJ2-7; no clear D gene. Germline CDR1 is MNHEY and CDR2 is SVGAGI. Deletions cut 6 bases from V and 2 bases from J, with 17 bases between. The CDR3 loop spans 15 amino acids. In nucleotides, the CDR3 is TGTGCCAGCAGCCGAGGCGCCAAATCAGCCTACGAGCAGTACTTC. Amino acid sequence: CASSRGAKSAYEQYF.

The chain links TRBV5-4 to TRBJ1-2; 8 nucleotides align to TRBD1. Per germline, CDR1 SGHNT and CDR2 YYREEE (reference sequence). V gave up 3 bases and J gave up 4 bases; unmatched junction bases: 5. The CDR3 covers 14 residues. This CDR3 is CASSSAGGFYGYTF. The CDR3 nucleotides are TGTGCCAGCAGCTCCGCAGGGGGCTTCTATGGCTACACCTTC.